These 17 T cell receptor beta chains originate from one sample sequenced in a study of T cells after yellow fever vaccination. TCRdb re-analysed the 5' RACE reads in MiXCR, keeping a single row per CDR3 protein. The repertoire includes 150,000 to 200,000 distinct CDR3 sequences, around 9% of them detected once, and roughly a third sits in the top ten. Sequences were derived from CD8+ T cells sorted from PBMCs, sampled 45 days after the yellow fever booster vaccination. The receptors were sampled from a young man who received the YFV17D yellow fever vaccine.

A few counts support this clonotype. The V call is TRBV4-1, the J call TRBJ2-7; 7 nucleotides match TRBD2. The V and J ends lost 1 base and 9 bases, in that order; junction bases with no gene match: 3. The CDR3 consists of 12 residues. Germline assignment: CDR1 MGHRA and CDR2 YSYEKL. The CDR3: CASSQAGGWQYF. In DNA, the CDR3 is TGCGCCAGCAGCCAAGCGGGGGGATGGCAGTACTTC.

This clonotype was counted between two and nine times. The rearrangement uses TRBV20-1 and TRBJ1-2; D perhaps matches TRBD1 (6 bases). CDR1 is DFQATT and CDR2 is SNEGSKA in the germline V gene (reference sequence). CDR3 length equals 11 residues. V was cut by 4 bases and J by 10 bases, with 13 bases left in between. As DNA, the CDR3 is TGCAGTGCTACCCGGGACACCCACTACACCTTC. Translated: CSATRDTHYTF.

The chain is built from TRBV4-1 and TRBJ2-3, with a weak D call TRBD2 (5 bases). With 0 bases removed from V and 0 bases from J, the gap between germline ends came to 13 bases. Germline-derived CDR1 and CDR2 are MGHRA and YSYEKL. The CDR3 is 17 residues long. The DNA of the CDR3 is TGCGCCAGCAGCCAAGATTTACAGCGGACCAGCACAGATACGCAGTATTTT. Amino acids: CASSQDLQRTSTDTQYF.

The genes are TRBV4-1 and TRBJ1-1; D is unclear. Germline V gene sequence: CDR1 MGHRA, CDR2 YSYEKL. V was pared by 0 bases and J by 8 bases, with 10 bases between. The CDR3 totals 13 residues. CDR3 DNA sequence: TGCGCCAGCAGCCAAGATCTGGTAAACGAAGCTTTCTTT. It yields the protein CASSQDLVNEAFF.

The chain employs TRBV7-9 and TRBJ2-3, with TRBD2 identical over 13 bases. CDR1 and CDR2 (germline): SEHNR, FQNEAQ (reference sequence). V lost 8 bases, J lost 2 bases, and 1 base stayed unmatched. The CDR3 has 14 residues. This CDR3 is CASGLAGVTDTQYF. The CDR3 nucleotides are TGTGCCAGCGGACTAGCGGGAGTCACAGATACGCAGTATTTT.

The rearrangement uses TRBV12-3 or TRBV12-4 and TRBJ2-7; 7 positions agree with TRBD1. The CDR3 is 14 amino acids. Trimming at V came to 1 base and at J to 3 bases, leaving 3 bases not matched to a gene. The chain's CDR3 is CASSLGDSGYEQYF. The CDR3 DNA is TGTGCCAGCAGTTTAGGGGACAGTGGCTACGAGCAGTACTTC.

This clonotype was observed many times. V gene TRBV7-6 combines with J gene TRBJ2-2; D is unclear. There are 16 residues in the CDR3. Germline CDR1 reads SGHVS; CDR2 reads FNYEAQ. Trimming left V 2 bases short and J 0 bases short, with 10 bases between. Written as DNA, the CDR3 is TGTGCCAGCAGCTTATACAGCAGCACGAACACCGGGGAGCTGTTTTTT. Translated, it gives CASSLYSSTNTGELFF.

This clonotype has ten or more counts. CDR3 sequence (DNA): TGTGCCAGCACCCTCCAGACCGGGGTTAACTATGGCTACACCTTC. Its translation: CASTLQTGVNYGYTF. The rearrangement links TRBV12-3 or TRBV12-4 to TRBJ1-2, with D uncertain. Trimming pared 7 bases from V and 1 base from J, leaving 16 bases between. The CDR3 sequence is 15 residues long.

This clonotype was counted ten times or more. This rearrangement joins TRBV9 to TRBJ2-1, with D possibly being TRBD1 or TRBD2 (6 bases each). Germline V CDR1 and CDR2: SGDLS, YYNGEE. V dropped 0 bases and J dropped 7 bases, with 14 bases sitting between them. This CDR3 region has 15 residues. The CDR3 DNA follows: TGTGCCAGCAGCGTAGTGGTGGGGGGCTCGAATGAGCAGTTCTTC. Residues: CASSVVVGGSNEQFF.

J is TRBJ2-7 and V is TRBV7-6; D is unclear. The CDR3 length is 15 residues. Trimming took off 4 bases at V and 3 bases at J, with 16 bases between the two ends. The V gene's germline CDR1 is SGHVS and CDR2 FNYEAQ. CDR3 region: CASSSTGPQLYEQYF. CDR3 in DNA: TGTGCCAGCAGCTCTACCGGGCCCCAACTCTACGAGCAGTACTTC.

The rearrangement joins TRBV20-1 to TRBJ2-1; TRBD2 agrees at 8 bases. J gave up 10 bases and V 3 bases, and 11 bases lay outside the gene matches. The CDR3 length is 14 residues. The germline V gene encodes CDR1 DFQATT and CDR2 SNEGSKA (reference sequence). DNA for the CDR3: TGCAGTGCTAGTATTGGTAGCGGGGTCACCGAGCAGTTCTTC. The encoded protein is CSASIGSGVTEQFF.

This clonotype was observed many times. The CDR3 DNA reads as TGCGCCAGCAGCTTGTCGCAACTGGGGACAGGGAATGAAAAACTGTTTTTT. Its protein is CASSLSQLGTGNEKLFF. The V call is TRBV5-1, the J call TRBJ1-4; 9 bases fit TRBD1. With 1 base clipped from V and 5 bases from J, the junction kept 9 bases outside the gene matches. Germline V lookup: CDR1 SGHRS, CDR2 YFSETQ. The CDR3 consists of 17 residues.

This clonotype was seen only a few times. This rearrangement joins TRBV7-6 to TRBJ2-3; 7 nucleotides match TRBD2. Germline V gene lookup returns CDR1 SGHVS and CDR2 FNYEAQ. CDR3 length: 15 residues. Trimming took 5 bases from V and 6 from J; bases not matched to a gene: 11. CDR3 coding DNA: TGTGCCAGCAGCCCCCAGCGGGGTGGTGGGGATACGCAGTATTTT. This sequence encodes CASSPQRGGGDTQYF.

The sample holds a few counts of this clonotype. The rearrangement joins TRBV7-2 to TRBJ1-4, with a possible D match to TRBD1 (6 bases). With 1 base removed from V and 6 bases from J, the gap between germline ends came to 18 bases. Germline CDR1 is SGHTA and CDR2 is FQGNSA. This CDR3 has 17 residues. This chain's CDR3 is CASSLGGLGRGYEKLFF. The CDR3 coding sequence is TGTGCCAGCAGCTTAGGAGGTTTAGGCAGGGGCTATGAAAAACTGTTTTTT.

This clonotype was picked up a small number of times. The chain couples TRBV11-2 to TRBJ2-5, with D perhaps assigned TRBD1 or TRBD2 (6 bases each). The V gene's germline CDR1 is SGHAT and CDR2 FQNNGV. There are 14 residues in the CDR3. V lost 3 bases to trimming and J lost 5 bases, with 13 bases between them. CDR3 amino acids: CASSFPRGRETQYF. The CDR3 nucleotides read TGTGCCAGCAGCTTCCCTAGGGGGAGGGAGACCCAGTACTTC.

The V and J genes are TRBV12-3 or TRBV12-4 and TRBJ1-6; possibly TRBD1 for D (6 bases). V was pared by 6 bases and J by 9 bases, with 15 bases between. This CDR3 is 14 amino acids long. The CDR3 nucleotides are TGTGCCAGCAGGGAACAGGGAGTAGTTTCACCCCTCCACTTT. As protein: CASREQGVVSPLHF.

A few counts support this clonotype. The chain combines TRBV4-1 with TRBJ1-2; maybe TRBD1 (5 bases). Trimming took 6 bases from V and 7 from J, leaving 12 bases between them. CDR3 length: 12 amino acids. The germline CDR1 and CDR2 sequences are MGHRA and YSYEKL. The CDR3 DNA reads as TGCGCCAGCAGAGCCGGGACTAGTGGCTACACCTTC. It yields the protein CASRAGTSGYTF.